The present TCR beta chain was sequenced within a study of T cells in Graves' hyperthyroidism and ophthalmopathy (dated by TCRdb to the late 2010s). Background on the whole study: Peripheral blood was collected at initial diagnosis, before any treatment. A discovery cohort of roughly 100 patients, approximately 45 with Graves' ophthalmopathy and 55 to 65 with stable Graves' hyperthyroidism, was used to find distinguishing TCR V-J signatures. Prospective prediction of ophthalmopathy was tested in an independent validation cohort of 18 to 20 hyperthyroidism patients and 15 to 17 patients who later progressed to ophthalmopathy. The 95 to 100 discovery patients were randomly divided into training and test sets at a 7:3 ratio. In about 6 Graves' hyperthyroidism patients, the study also compared T-cell repertoires from thyroid tissue with T-cell repertoires from blood. Following sampling, methimazole starting at 30 mg daily was given to hyperthyroidism patients, and high-dose intravenous methylprednisolone was given to ophthalmopathy patients. The paper describes TCR Vbeta CDR3 sequencing of fewer than 150 peripheral blood samples, made up of 43 ophthalmopathy patients, around 78 hyperthyroidism patients and around 17 progressor patients. Findings and caveats that apply to the study as a whole: Most expanded thyroid clonotypes (frequency above 0.001) were also detected in blood, suggesting blood repertoires may reflect thyroid immune responses. In validation, the model predicted progression to ophthalmopathy a median of roughly 6.1 months before onset, with over 60% sensitivity and about 75% specificity. Ophthalmopathy was separated from stable hyperthyroidism by a 13 V-J signature model, with approximately 86% sensitivity and about 81% specificity obtained in cross-validation and 80%/75% obtained in testing. No statistical method was used to fix the sample size in advance, and group allocation was not hidden from the investigators.

About this clonotype: Its antigen remains undetermined. Base qualities are not recorded, but no much larger clone differs from it by a single base.

The junction carries 12 bases between V and J, which are trimmed by 9 bases and 0 bases respectively. The CDR3 starts with the cysteine, ends with the phenylalanine, and has 14 residues. Only the CDR3 DNA is retained, 42 bases long and in frame from the first base. CDR1 is given as MDHEN and CDR2 as SYDVKM, both from the germline V gene. TCR beta CDR3 regions were amplified from RNA transcripts. For the first round of RT-PCR on the TCR CDR3, the HTBI primer set was used together with the Qiagen OneStep RT-PCR kit. Libraries were constructed in a second round of multiplex PCR, after which size selection and purification were performed. The libraries were sequenced on an Illumina HiSeq2000 using paired-end 100 bp reads. Per the source publication's procedure: SOAPnuke was used to process the raw data, removing reads that contained adapters or uncalled bases, had a mean Phred below 15, or lacked an exact match to the constant primer or identifier. High-quality paired reads were merged using COPE v1.2.5, and each unique nucleotide sequence was defined as a clonotype. MiTCR v1.1 was used to align the clonotypes against IMGT TRBV, TRBD and TRBJ reference segments. The analysis was restricted to V-J combinations with a frequency above 0.0001, which together covered 99.2% of the repertoires. A TCS score was defined as the ratio of F50 (clonal expansion) to E x V (chaos), with BLOSUM62-based TCRdist applied between CDR3 peptides within each V-J. Welch's t-statistics and random forest reduced 450 to 600 V-J features to 10 to 15, which were used in a naive Bayes classifier (R e1071). TCRdb trimmed the raw reads at Q25, called clones with MiXCR and kept productive beta chains. Every CDR3 protein is listed once, alongside the most common genes and DNA of its rows. In this record, the V and J calls reflect TCRdb's handling and not the investigators' own analysis. The sample profile shows roughly 280,000 distinct CDR3 sequences; around 20% of them were found once. Around 64% of the sample goes to the ten largest clones.

Ophthalmopathy patients had moderately to severely active disease, with a Clinical Activity Score of 3 or more, a NOSPECS grade of 4 or more, and a disease duration of less than 3 months. Exclusion was applied to patients with uncontrolled infections, other autoimmune diseases, pregnancy or lactation. Diagnoses relied on clinical symptoms, serum thyroxine and TRAb, thyroid ultrasound and orbital computed tomography. PBMCs were separated from 10 ml of fresh peripheral blood using Ficoll-Paque density gradient centrifugation. Trizol reagent was used to extract total RNA, and RNA quality was then checked on an Agilent 2100 Bioanalyzer.

The source material was blood. Recombination linked TRBV28 to TRBJ1-5; confidence is insufficient to name the D gene. This sequence originates from a young man with Graves' ophthalmopathy. The CDR3 has the sequence CARRWSYSNQPQHF. In nucleotide form, the sequence is TGTGCCAGAAGATGGAGCTATAGCAATCAGCCCCAGCATTTT.